Described below is a single T cell receptor (beta chain) sequence and its context. Its specificity is unknown. The study reverse transcribed the entire isolated RNA, so it sequenced expressed TCRB transcripts. Sequencing was performed with immunoSEQ multiplex PCR; in TCRdb, only in-frame clones are kept and a portion is missing. Of hundreds of thousands of clones listed, around an eighth are singletons. These data originate in a study of beta chain features in type 1 diabetes. CDR3 length: 15 residues. Trimming cost V 2 bases and J 7 bases; bases outside gene matches: 10. CDR1 and CDR2 from the germline V gene are MNHEY and SVGAGI. General study points: Within each of all four CD4+ subsets, Type 1 diabetes patients had TCRB CDR3s that were moderately but significantly shorter.

V usage is TRBV6-5 and J usage is TRBJ1-2, with TRBD1 matching over 7 bases. The sample comprised naive CD4+ T cells from blood. This TCR came from a young man with type 1 diabetes. CDR3 DNA sequence: TGTGCCAGCAGTTACCTGGGCAGGGGGAGTGTTGGCTACACCTTC. It encodes CASSYLGRGSVGYTF.